This T cell receptor (beta chain) was sequenced for a study of graft-versus-host responses after intestinal transplantation. At the level of the study: Each recipient received anti-thymocyte globulin induction, then tacrolimus and steroids for around three years.

Whole-study findings and limits: Elevated graft-versus-host to host-versus-graft clonal ratios in allografts were recorded for patients with graft-donor T cell macrochimerism.

CDR3 length: 14 residues. V shed 6 bases and J shed 13 bases, with 22 bases lying between them. Germline V CDR1 and CDR2: SGHVS, FQNEAQ. Method: immunoSEQ multiplex PCR; TCRdb's copy keeps in-frame clones and lacks some. The data show some 90,000 clones, around 93% seen once. Comment on this clone: Its specificity is not known.

The chain joins TRBV7-8 to TRBJ2-4, with a possible D match to TRBD2 (6 bases). The receptor was isolated from a human donor who received an intestinal transplant. The source was unstimulated CD8+ T cells sorted from spleen or lymph node cells, collected before intestinal transplant. The CDR3: CASSPQSFGGDQYF. The CDR3 DNA sequence: TGTGCCAGCAGTCCCCAAAGCTTCGGGGGAGACCAGTACTTC.